A single sample gave rise to the 18 T cell receptor beta chains below, sequenced in a study of OX40 agonist ivuxolimab in advanced cancers. The protocol was immunoSEQ multiplex PCR, while the TCRdb copy is restricted to in-frame clones and leaves out a portion. Of approximately 70,000 clones listed, 86% are singletons. The sequencing used CD4+ or CD8+ T cells sorted from blood, collected in a trial of the OX40 agonist ivuxolimab. Receptor source: an adult with an advanced solid tumor such as melanoma, head and neck, liver or kidney cancer.

The chain has TRBV2 and TRBJ2-7; D is possibly TRBD1 or TRBD2 (5 bases each). V was cut by 4 bases and J by 7 bases, with 11 bases left in between. CDR1 and CDR2 (germline): SNHLY, FYNNEI. CDR3 length equals 12 residues. The CDR3 protein is CASSGDLGEQYF. Here the CDR3 DNA reads TGTGCCAGCAGTGGGGACCTCGGAGAGCAGTACTTC.

CDR3 in DNA: TGTGCCTGGAGTCGGGGCTTCCAAGAGACCCAGTACTTC. Translation: CAWSRGFQETQYF. The chain employs TRBV30 and TRBJ2-5; either TRBD1 or TRBD2 may fit D (5 bases each). Trimming stripped 2 bases from V and 1 base from J, with 8 bases between. The V gene's germline CDR1 is GTSNPN and CDR2 SVGIG (reference sequence). The length of the CDR3 is 13 residues.

The chain combines TRBV18 with TRBJ2-3; the D call may be TRBD1 or TRBD2 (5 bases each). V lost 8 bases and J 1 base, leaving 19 bases between the germline ends. CDR1 is KGHSH and CDR2 is LQKENI in the germline V gene. The CDR3 covers 16 residues. The CDR3, as DNA: TGTGCCAGCCCCCCGGGACCCTCCCGTGGCACAGATACGCAGTATTTT. Its translation is CASPPGPSRGTDTQYF.

The V and J genes are TRBV2 and TRBJ2-2; no reliable D call. V was cut by 7 bases and J by 3 bases, with 15 bases left in between. Germline-derived CDR1 and CDR2 are SNHLY and FYNNEI. CDR3 length: 15 residues. CDR3 amino acids: CASMALDSDTGELFF. CDR3 nucleotide sequence: TGTGCCAGCATGGCCCTCGATTCGGACACCGGGGAGCTGTTTTTT.

The chain combines TRBV9 with TRBJ2-3; TRBD2 agrees at 13 bases. Germline V CDR1 and CDR2: SGDLS, YYNGEE. There are 16 residues in the CDR3. Losses at the gene ends were 2 bases for V and 1 base for J; bases not matched to a gene: 1. The CDR3 loop reads CASSVGLAGGTDTQYF. CDR3 nucleotides: TGTGCCAGCAGCGTCGGACTAGCGGGAGGCACAGATACGCAGTATTTT.

The chain recombines TRBV25-1 with TRBJ2-7; TRBD1 agrees at 10 bases. CDR1 is MGHDK, CDR2 SYGVNS, per germline. This CDR3 is 16 amino acids long. V lost 2 bases, J lost 3 bases, and 7 bases stayed unmatched. CDR3: CASSEIRDRGGYEQYF. The CDR3 nucleotides are TGTGCCAGCAGTGAAATCCGGGACAGGGGCGGCTACGAGCAGTACTTC.

This clone was counted a few times. The chain links TRBV5-6 to TRBJ2-3; TRBD1 is a possible D gene (6 bases). The CDR3 length is 17 residues. CDR1 and CDR2 (germline): SGHDT, YYEEEE. Trimming cost V 4 bases and J 2 bases, with 20 bases left between them. The chain's CDR3 is CASSVYSSDRPTDTQYF. In nucleotides, the CDR3 is TGTGCCAGCAGCGTCTACTCATCGGACAGACCCACAGATACGCAGTATTTT. Complete variable domain (other parts from reference TRBV5-6 and TRBJ2-3): DAGVTQSPTHLIKTRGQQVTLRCSPKSGHDTVSWYQQALGQGPQFIFQYYEEEERQRGNFPDRFSGHQFPNYSSELNVNALLLGDSALYLCASSVYSSDRPTDTQYFGPGTRLTVL.

The chain recombines TRBV5-1 with TRBJ1-4; 10 nucleotides align to TRBD1. Germline V gives CDR1 SGHRS, CDR2 YFSETQ. Trimming took 2 bases from V and 7 from J; bases not matched to a gene: 5. The length of the CDR3 is 15 residues. CDR3 sequence (DNA): TGCGCCAGCAGCTTTTCCGGGACAGGGGTTGAAAAACTGTTTTTT. Residues: CASSFSGTGVEKLFF.

Note on this clone: A junction end diverges from the germline sequence, so it may reflect a read error. Additional DNA sequences in this sample encode the identical CDR3. The chain carries TRBV5-6 and TRBJ1-5; D may be TRBD1 (5 bases). Germline values: CDR1 SGHDT, CDR2 YYEEEE. This CDR3 is 14 amino acids long. The CDR3 region has the DNA TGCGCCAGCAGCTTTCCGGGGCCAAATCAGCCCCAGCATTTT. It is translated as CASSFPGPNQPQHF.

This clone was found once. This sequence joins TRBV5-1 and TRBJ1-1; TRBD1 aligns across 7 bases. Losses at the gene ends were 2 bases for V and 6 bases for J; bases not matched to a gene: 1. Germline V gives CDR1 SGHRS, CDR2 YFSETQ. This CDR3 has 12 amino acids. As DNA, the CDR3 is TGCGCCAGCAGCTTTGACAGGGCTGAAGCTTTCTTT. It encodes CASSFDRAEAFF.

CDR3 loop: CASSNRDRASGDTQYF. In DNA, the CDR3 is TGTGCCAGCAGCAATCGGGACAGGGCCTCCGGGGATACGCAGTATTTT. This rearrangement joins TRBV7-8 to TRBJ2-3, with 9 bases identical to TRBD1. The CDR3 runs 16 residues. Germline loops: CDR1 SGHVS, CDR2 FQNEAQ. The V and J ends lost 5 bases and 6 bases, in that order; junction bases with no gene match: 12.

The rearrangement uses TRBV5-4 and TRBJ1-3, with no clear D. V lost 0 bases to trimming and J lost 3 bases, with 10 bases between them. CDR1 and CDR2 from the germline V gene are SGHNT and YYREEE (reference sequence). The length of the CDR3 is 15 residues. The CDR3 loop reads CASSLGNRVGNTIYF. The DNA of the CDR3 is TGTGCCAGCAGCTTGGGCAATAGGGTTGGAAACACCATATATTTT.

The V and J genes are TRBV7-9 and TRBJ2-1; 7 bases are a match to TRBD2. The CDR3 has 12 residues. The V segment lost 1 base and the J segment 9 bases; nucleotides outside the gene matches: 0. CDR1 and CDR2 (germline): SEHNR, FQNEAQ (reference sequence). CDR3 in amino acids: CASSLGGSEQFF. The CDR3 coding sequence is TGTGCCAGCAGCTTAGGCGGGAGTGAGCAGTTCTTC.

The chain carries TRBV13 and TRBJ1-2, with 7 bases matching TRBD1. Trimming at V came to 6 bases and at J to 3 bases, leaving 7 bases not matched to a gene. The germline V gene has CDR1 PRHDT and CDR2 FYEKMQ (reference sequence). The CDR3 sequence is 14 residues long. CDR3 residues: CASRRQGFDYGYTF. The CDR3 nucleotides are TGTGCCAGCAGACGACAGGGTTTCGACTATGGCTACACCTTC.

The chain employs TRBV7-9 and TRBJ1-4, with TRBD1 identical over 9 bases. With V trimmed by 3 bases and J by 8 bases, 10 bases remained unmatched. Per the germline V gene, CDR1 is SEHNR and CDR2 is FQNEAQ (reference sequence). The CDR3 sequence is 16 residues long. CDR3 sequence (DNA): TGTGCCAGCAGCTTGAGAGGTGGGACAGGGAACGAAAAACTGTTTTTT. Translating it yields CASSLRGGTGNEKLFF.

This clone was recorded only once. The rearrangement joins TRBV7-3 to TRBJ2-1, with 7 bases lining up with TRBD1. Unmatched junction bases numbered 4, after V lost 1 base and J lost 10 bases. Germline V lookup: CDR1 SGHTA, CDR2 FQGTGA. The CDR3 is 13 residues long. The CDR3 loop is CASSLKTGNEQFF. The CDR3 region has the DNA TGTGCCAGCAGCTTAAAGACAGGGAACGAGCAGTTCTTC.

The chain recombines TRBV6-5 with TRBJ2-7; 10 bases map to TRBD2. V lost 2 bases, J lost 5 bases, and 6 bases stayed unmatched. There are 15 residues in the CDR3. Germline V gene lookup returns CDR1 MNHEY and CDR2 SVGAGI. CDR3 sequence (DNA): TGTGCCAGCAGTTACGGCCTAGCGGGGGCCAACGAGCAGTACTTC. Protein product: CASSYGLAGANEQYF.

This clone was seen more than once but under ten times. The chain links TRBV7-2 to TRBJ2-6, with D perhaps TRBD1 (5 bases). With 1 base removed from V and 0 bases from J, the gap between germline ends came to 7 bases. The CDR3 length is 16 residues. CDR1 is SGHTA, CDR2 FQGNSA, per germline. The CDR3 bases are TGTGCCAGCAGCTTAGGCGACAGCTCTGGGGCCAACGTCCTGACTTTC. It is translated as CASSLGDSSGANVLTF.